This TCR beta chain is drawn from a study of T cell responses to AZD1222 COVID-19 vaccine. Study-level findings and limits: Unmutated variant regions reportedly attract nearly half of all spike-specific TCRs. Among vaccine-associated CD4 TCRs, coverage spanned spike, with dominance at 160-218 and 743-854. Donors skewed white British and female; clonal diversity was possibly underestimated. A rise in Spike-specific TCR breadth and depth followed two AZD1222 doses.

Some clones are missing from TCRdb's copy, which holds only in-frame ones; the method was immunoSEQ multiplex PCR. Altogether approximately 130,000 clones are present, about 90% being singletons, with the ten largest covering approximately 1%. A word on this clone: The antigen is undetermined.

Unmatched junction bases numbered 3, after V lost 6 bases and J lost 1 base. The CDR3 consists of 14 residues. Germline assignment: CDR1 LGHDT and CDR2 YNNKEL (reference sequence). Sequencing used peripheral blood, obtained on day 0 of AZD1222 vaccination. This sequence joins TRBV3-1 (or the pseudogene TRBV3-2) and TRBJ2-7; 10 bases align to TRBD2. This TCR came from an adult in good health. CDR3 residues: CASSLAGDSYEQYF. The CDR3 DNA reads as TGTGCCAGCAGTCTAGCGGGAGATTCCTACGAGCAGTACTTC.